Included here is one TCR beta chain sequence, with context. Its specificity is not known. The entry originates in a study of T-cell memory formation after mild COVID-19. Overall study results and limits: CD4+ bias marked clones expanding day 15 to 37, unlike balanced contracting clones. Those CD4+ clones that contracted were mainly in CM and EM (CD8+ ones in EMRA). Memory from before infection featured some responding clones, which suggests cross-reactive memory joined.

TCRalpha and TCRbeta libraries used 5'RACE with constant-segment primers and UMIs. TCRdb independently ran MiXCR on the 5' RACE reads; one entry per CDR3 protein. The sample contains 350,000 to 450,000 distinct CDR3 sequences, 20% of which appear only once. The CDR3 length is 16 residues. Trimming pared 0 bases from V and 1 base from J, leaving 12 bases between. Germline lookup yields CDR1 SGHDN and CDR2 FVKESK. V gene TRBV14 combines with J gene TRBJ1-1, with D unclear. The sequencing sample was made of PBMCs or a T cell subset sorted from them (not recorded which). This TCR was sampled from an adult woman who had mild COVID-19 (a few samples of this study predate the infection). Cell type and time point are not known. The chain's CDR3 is CASSQETLFKNTEAFF. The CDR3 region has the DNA TGTGCCAGCAGCCAAGAGACGCTATTCAAGAACACTGAAGCTTTCTTT.